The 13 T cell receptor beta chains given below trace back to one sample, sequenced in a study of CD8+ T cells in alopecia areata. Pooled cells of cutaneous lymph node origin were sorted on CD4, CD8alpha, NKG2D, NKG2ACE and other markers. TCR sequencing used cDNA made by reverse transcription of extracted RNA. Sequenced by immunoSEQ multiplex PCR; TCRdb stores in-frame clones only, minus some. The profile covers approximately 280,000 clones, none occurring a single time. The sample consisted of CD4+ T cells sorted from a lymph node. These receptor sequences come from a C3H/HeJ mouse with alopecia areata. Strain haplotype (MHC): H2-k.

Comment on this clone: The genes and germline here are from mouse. CDR3 DNA, as far as it was read: TGTGCCAGCAGTATATCCCTCCAGTATAATTCGCCC. Translating gives CASSISLQYNSP. The entire CDR3 reads CASSISLQYNSPLYF. The chain has TRBV19 and TRBJ1-6; D remains unclear. The read terminates 3 residues ahead of where the CDR3 ends, so the germline J gene completes it. TRBJ1-6 is an ORF for which the function is uncertain. The V and J ends lost 1 base and 4 bases respectively, with 9 bases between them. Germline V lookup: CDR1 FNHDT, CDR2 SITEND (reference sequence). The CDR3 has 15 amino acids.

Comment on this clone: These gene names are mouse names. This CDR3 reads CTCSSQGNAEQFF. The part of the CDR3 DNA that was read is TGCACCTGCAGTTCACAGGGGAATGCT. The V gene is TRBV1, the J gene TRBJ2-1; TRBD1 matches at 7 bases. From the germline J gene comes the end of the CDR3, since the read stops 4 residues before it. The CDR3 has 13 amino acids. The junction had 3 bases not matched to a gene; V was cut back by 5 bases and J by 5 bases. Germline V CDR1 and CDR2: NSQYPW, LRSPGD (reference sequence).

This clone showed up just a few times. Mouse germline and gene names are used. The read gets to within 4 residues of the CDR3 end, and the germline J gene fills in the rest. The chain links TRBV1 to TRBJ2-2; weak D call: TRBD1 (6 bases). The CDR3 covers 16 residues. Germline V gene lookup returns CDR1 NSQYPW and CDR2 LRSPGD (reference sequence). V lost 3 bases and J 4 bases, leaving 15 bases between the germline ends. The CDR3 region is CTCSAVQGRSTGQLYF. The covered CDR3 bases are TGCACCTGCAGTGCCGTGCAGGGGAGATCCACCGGG.

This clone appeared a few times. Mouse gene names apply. The CDR3 protein is CAWSQGRAQDTQYF. CDR3 DNA, as far as it was read: TGTGCCTGGAGTCAGGGGCGGGCCCAAGAC. The chain has TRBV31 and TRBJ2-5; D assignment may be TRBD1 or TRBD2 (5 bases each). Read coverage stops 4 residues before the CDR3 terminus; the germline J gene supplies the remainder. V lost 1 base, J lost 2 bases, and 10 bases lay in between. The length of the CDR3 is 14 residues. CDR1 and CDR2 from the germline V gene are GKSSPN and SITVG.

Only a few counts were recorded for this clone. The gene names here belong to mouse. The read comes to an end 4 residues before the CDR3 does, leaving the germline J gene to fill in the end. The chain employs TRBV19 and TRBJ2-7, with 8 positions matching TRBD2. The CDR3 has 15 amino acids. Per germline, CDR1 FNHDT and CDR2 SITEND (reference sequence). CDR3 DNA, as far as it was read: TGTGCCAGCAGTATACGACTGGGGTCACCTTAT. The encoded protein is CASSIRLGSPY. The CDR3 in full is CASSIRLGSPYEQYF.

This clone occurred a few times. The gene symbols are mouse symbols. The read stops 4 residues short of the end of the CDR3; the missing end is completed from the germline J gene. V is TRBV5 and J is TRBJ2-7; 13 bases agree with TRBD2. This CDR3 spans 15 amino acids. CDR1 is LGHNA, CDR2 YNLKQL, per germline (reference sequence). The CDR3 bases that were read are TGTGCCAGCAGCCCGGACTGGGGGGGCTTGGAT. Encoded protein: CASSPDWGGLD. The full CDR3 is CASSPDWGGLDEQYF.

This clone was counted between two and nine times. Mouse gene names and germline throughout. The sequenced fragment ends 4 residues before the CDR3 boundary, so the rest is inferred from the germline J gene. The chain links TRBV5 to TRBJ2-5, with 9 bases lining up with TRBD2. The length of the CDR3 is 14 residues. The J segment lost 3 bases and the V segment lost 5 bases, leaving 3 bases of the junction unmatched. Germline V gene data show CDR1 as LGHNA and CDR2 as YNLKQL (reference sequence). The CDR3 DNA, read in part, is TGTGCCAGCAGCACGACTGGGGGACAAGAC. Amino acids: CASSTTGGQD. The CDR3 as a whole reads CASSTTGGQDTQYF.

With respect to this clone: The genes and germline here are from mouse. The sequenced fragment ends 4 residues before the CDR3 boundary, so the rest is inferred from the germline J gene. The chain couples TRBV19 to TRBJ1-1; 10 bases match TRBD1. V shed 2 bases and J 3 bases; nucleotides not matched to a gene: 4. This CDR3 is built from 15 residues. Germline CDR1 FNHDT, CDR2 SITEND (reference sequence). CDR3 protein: CASSMRTGGYTEVFF. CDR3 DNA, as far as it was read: TGTGCCAGCAGTATGAGGACAGGGGGGTACACA.

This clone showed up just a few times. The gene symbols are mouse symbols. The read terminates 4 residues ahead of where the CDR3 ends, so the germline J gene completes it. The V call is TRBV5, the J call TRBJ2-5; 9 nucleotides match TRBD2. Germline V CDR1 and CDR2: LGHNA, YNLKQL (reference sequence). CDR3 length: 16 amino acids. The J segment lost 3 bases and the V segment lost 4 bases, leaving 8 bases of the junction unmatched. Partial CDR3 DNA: TGTGCCAGCAGCCTCCCCCGACTGGGGGTACAAGAC. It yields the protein CASSLPRLGVQD. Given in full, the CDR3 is CASSLPRLGVQDTQYF.

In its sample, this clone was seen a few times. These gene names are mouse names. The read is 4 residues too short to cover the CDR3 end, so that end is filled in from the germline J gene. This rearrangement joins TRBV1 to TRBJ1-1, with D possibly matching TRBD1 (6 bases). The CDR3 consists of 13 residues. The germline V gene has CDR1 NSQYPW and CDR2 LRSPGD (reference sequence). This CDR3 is CTCSANRAPEVFF. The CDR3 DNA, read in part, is TGCACCTGCAGTGCAAACAGGGCCCCA.

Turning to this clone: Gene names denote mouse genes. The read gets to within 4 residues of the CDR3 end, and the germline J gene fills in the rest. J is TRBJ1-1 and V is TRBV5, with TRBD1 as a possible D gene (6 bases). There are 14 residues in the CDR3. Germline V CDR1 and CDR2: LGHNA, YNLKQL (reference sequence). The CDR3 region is CASSQGGALREVFF. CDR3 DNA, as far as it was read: TGTGCCAGCAGCCAAGGGGGGGCACTCCGA.

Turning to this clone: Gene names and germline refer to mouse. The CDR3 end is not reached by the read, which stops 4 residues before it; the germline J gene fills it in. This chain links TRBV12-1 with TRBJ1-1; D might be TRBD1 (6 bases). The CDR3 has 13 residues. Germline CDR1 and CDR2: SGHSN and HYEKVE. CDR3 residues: CASSLAGGGEVFF. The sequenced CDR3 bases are TGTGCCAGCTCTCTCGCTGGGGGCGGA. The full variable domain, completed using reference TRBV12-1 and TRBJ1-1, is DSGVVQSPRHIIKEKGGRSVLTCIPISGHSNVVWYQQTLGKELKFLIQHYEKVERDKGFLPSRFSVQQFDDYHSEMNMSALELEDSAMYFCASSLAGGGEVFFGKGTRLTVV.

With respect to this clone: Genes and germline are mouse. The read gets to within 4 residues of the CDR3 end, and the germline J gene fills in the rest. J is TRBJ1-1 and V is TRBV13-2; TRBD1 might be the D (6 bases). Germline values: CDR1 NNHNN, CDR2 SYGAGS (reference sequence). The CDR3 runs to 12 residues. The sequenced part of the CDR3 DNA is TGTGCCAGCGGTCTCAGGGGAGCA. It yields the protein CASGLRGA. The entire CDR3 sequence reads CASGLRGAEVFF.